Listed below are T cell receptor beta chains from one sample, sequenced in a study of neurological immune-mediated disorders. One entry per CDR3 protein, called by TCRdb with MiXCR from the 5' RACE reads. The sample carries roughly 60,000 distinct CDR3 sequences, around 4.8% recorded once. Sequencing was carried out using PBMCs. All receptors come from a woman aged 45-65 years with multiple sclerosis. The CDR3 runs from the conserved cysteine through the conserved F or W. A D gene is named only where the DNA matches it firmly. Size is stated for part of the rows, as once, few or many counts, or as a class when the clone is expanded.

v_gene: TRBV4-1
d_gene: TRBD1
j_gene: TRBJ1-4
abundance: many
CDR3nt: TGCGCCAGCAGCCAACCCGGACAGGGGGAAAAACTGTTTTTT
CDR3aa: CASSQPGQGEKLFF

v_gene: TRBV12-3/TRBV12-4
d_gene: TRBD1
j_gene: TRBJ1-2
abundance: many
CDR3nt: TGTGCCAGCAGTTTGGGGACAGTCTATGGCTACACCTTC
CDR3aa: CASSLGTVYGYTF

v_gene: TRBV6-5
d_gene: TRBD1
j_gene: TRBJ1-1
abundance: many
CDR3nt: TGTGCCAGCATTCGACAGGGGGGAGGCACTGAAGCTTTCTTT
CDR3aa: CASIRQGGGTEAFF

v_gene: TRBV5-6
d_gene: .
j_gene: TRBJ1-3
abundance: .
CDR3nt: TGTGCCAGCAGCTACGGGACAGGAAACACCATATATTTT
CDR3aa: CASSYGTGNTIYF

v_gene: TRBV29-1
d_gene: .
j_gene: TRBJ1-1
abundance: many
CDR3nt: TGCAGCGTAACGGGACCAGGGGCAGGCACTGAAGCTTTCTTT
CDR3aa: CSVTGPGAGTEAFF

v_gene: TRBV4-1
d_gene: .
j_gene: TRBJ2-6
abundance: many
CDR3nt: TGCGCCAGCAGCCCCGGATTTGTTCGGGCCAACGTCCTGACTTTC
CDR3aa: CASSPGFVRANVLTF

v_gene: TRBV24-1
d_gene: .
j_gene: TRBJ2-1
abundance: few
CDR3nt: TGTGCCACCAGTGACCCTGAAGCGAGCGGGGACACCTACAATGAGCAGTTCTTC
CDR3aa: CATSDPEASGDTYNEQFF

v_gene: TRBV6-2/TRBV6-3
d_gene: TRBD1
j_gene: TRBJ1-1
abundance: many
CDR3nt: TGTGCCAGCAGCTACCCGTACCAGGGGGTCGTGGGTAGGACTGAAGCTTTCTTT
CDR3aa: CASSYPYQGVVGRTEAFF

v_gene: TRBV5-1
d_gene: TRBD1
j_gene: TRBJ2-4
abundance: .
CDR3nt: TGCGCCAGCAGCGTTACCGGGACAGCGACCAACATTCAGTACTTC
CDR3aa: CASSVTGTATNIQYF

v_gene: TRBV12-3/TRBV12-4
d_gene: TRBD1
j_gene: TRBJ2-4
abundance: many
CDR3nt: TGTGCCAGCAGTCCCCCACAGGGGGCAGACATTCAGTACTTC
CDR3aa: CASSPPQGADIQYF

v_gene: TRBV20-1
d_gene: TRBD2
j_gene: TRBJ2-7
abundance: many
CDR3nt: TGCAGTGCTTGGGTAGGAACCAGCGGGGGCGATAGCTACGAGCAGTACTTC
CDR3aa: CSAWVGTSGGDSYEQYF

v_gene: TRBV7-9
d_gene: TRBD2
j_gene: TRBJ2-1
abundance: many
CDR3nt: TGTGCCAGCAGCCGCCCGGGACTACCTTACAATGAGCAGTTCTTC
CDR3aa: CASSRPGLPYNEQFF

v_gene: TRBV20-1
d_gene: .
j_gene: TRBJ1-2
abundance: many
CDR3nt: TGCAGTGCTAGGGGCGGGAGTGTGGCTAACTATGGCTACACCTTC
CDR3aa: CSARGGSVANYGYTF

v_gene: TRBV19
d_gene: .
j_gene: TRBJ1-1
abundance: many
CDR3nt: TGTGCCAGTGCCGTGGGAGTGAACACTGAAGCTTTCTTT
CDR3aa: CASAVGVNTEAFF

v_gene: TRBV5-6
d_gene: .
j_gene: TRBJ2-2
abundance: many
CDR3nt: TGTGCCAGCAGCCCTTTCTGGACAGAAATCCCTTGGGAGCTGTTTTTT
CDR3aa: CASSPFWTEIPWELFF

v_gene: TRBV5-1
d_gene: .
j_gene: TRBJ2-6
abundance: many
CDR3nt: TGCGCCAGCAGCTTGGAAGCCGCGGGTGGGGCCAACGTCCTGACTTTC
CDR3aa: CASSLEAAGGANVLTF

v_gene: TRBV5-1
d_gene: TRBD1
j_gene: TRBJ2-3
abundance: many
CDR3nt: TGCGCCAGCAGCTTTACAGGGGGCTCAGATACGCAGTATTTT
CDR3aa: CASSFTGGSDTQYF

v_gene: TRBV14
d_gene: .
j_gene: TRBJ1-1
abundance: many
CDR3nt: TGTGCCAGCAGCCAAGGGGGACTCCTGAACACTGAAGCTTTCTTT
CDR3aa: CASSQGGLLNTEAFF

v_gene: TRBV7-3
d_gene: TRBD2
j_gene: TRBJ2-2
abundance: many
CDR3nt: TGTGCCAGCAGCTATGGGACTAGCTCCGGGGAGCTGTTTTTT
CDR3aa: CASSYGTSSGELFF

v_gene: TRBV7-8
d_gene: .
j_gene: TRBJ2-3
abundance: .
CDR3nt: TGTGCCAGCAGCTTTTTGACTATTTCGGATACGCAGTATTTT
CDR3aa: CASSFLTISDTQYF

v_gene: TRBV7-2
d_gene: TRBD1
j_gene: TRBJ1-4
abundance: many
CDR3nt: TGTGCCAGCAGCTTACCGACCTACAGGGGAAAACTGTTTTTT
CDR3aa: CASSLPTYRGKLFF

v_gene: TRBV14
d_gene: .
j_gene: TRBJ2-2
abundance: .
CDR3nt: TGTGCCAGCAGCCAATTTAAGGGCACCGGGGAGCTGTTTTTT
CDR3aa: CASSQFKGTGELFF

v_gene: TRBV6-5
d_gene: TRBD1
j_gene: TRBJ2-7
abundance: many
CDR3nt: TGTGCCAGCAGTCGGGACAGCGTCTACGAGCAGTACTTC
CDR3aa: CASSRDSVYEQYF

v_gene: TRBV25-1
d_gene: .
j_gene: TRBJ2-7
abundance: medium-sized
CDR3nt: TGTGCCAGCGGAGGAAACAGCCTATCCTACGAGCAGTACTTC
CDR3aa: CASGGNSLSYEQYF

v_gene: TRBV5-1
d_gene: .
j_gene: TRBJ2-6
abundance: many
CDR3nt: TGCGCCAGCAGCGACGCTTCTGGGGCCAACGTCCTGACTTTC
CDR3aa: CASSDASGANVLTF

v_gene: TRBV7-6
d_gene: TRBD1
j_gene: TRBJ1-5
abundance: .
CDR3nt: TGTGCCAGCAGCCAGGGACAGCACAATCAGCCCCAGAATTTT
CDR3aa: CASSQGQHNQPQNF

v_gene: TRBV20-1
d_gene: TRBD2
j_gene: TRBJ2-1
abundance: many
CDR3nt: TGCAGTGCCCGACACAACTGGGAGGGTAGCGGGGGGGCCTACAATGAGCAGTTCTTC
CDR3aa: CSARHNWEGSGGAYNEQFF

v_gene: TRBV5-4
d_gene: .
j_gene: TRBJ1-4
abundance: few
CDR3nt: TGTGCCAGCAGCTTGGGACAGACAACTAATGAAAAACTGTTTTTT
CDR3aa: CASSLGQTTNEKLFF

v_gene: TRBV20-1
d_gene: TRBD2
j_gene: TRBJ2-5
abundance: .
CDR3nt: TGCAGTGCTTCGGGACTAGCGGGGGCCGCTTTGGGTGAGACCCAGTACTTC
CDR3aa: CSASGLAGAALGETQYF

v_gene: TRBV3-1
d_gene: TRBD1
j_gene: TRBJ1-2
abundance: many
CDR3nt: TGTGCCAGCAGCCAAGACTGGGGGTTCCGGACAGGGTTACAGTATGGCTACACCTTC
CDR3aa: CASSQDWGFRTGLQYGYTF

v_gene: TRBV5-5
d_gene: .
j_gene: TRBJ2-5
abundance: many
CDR3nt: TGTGCCAGCAGCTTGGCCAGGTGGGGGGCCCCAGAGACCCAGTACTTC
CDR3aa: CASSLARWGAPETQYF

v_gene: TRBV7-6
d_gene: .
j_gene: TRBJ2-3
abundance: many
CDR3nt: TGTGCCAGCAGCTTAGCGCCGACAGGCCCCTTTGGCACAGATACGCAGTATTTT
CDR3aa: CASSLAPTGPFGTDTQYF

v_gene: TRBV24-1
d_gene: .
j_gene: TRBJ1-6
abundance: many
CDR3nt: TGTGCCACCAGTGCTAAAGGTTATAATTCACCCCTCAACTTT
CDR3aa: CATSAKGYNSPLNF

v_gene: TRBV20-1
d_gene: .
j_gene: TRBJ2-7
abundance: many
CDR3nt: TGCAGTGCTAGAGATGCGAGGGGCGCTGGCGAGCAGTACTTC
CDR3aa: CSARDARGAGEQYF

v_gene: TRBV7-2
d_gene: .
j_gene: TRBJ2-2
abundance: many
CDR3nt: TGTGCCAGCAGTTTTAACAGGGAGACCGGGGAGCTGTTTTTT
CDR3aa: CASSFNRETGELFF

v_gene: TRBV4-3
d_gene: .
j_gene: TRBJ1-5
abundance: many
CDR3nt: TGCGCCAGCAGCCCTCAGCCCCAGCATTTT
CDR3aa: CASSPQPQHF

v_gene: TRBV29-1
d_gene: .
j_gene: TRBJ2-5
abundance: many
CDR3nt: TGCAGCGTTCTTGGTGGAGGGACCCAGTACTTC
CDR3aa: CSVLGGGTQYF

v_gene: TRBV11-3
d_gene: .
j_gene: TRBJ1-5
abundance: .
CDR3nt: TGTGCCAGCAGCTTACAGGGAAACAATCAGCCCCAGCATTTT
CDR3aa: CASSLQGNNQPQHF

v_gene: TRBV20-1
d_gene: TRBD1
j_gene: TRBJ2-4
abundance: medium-sized
CDR3nt: TGCAGTGCTGCATACAGGGGGCAGAACATTCAGTACTTC
CDR3aa: CSAAYRGQNIQYF

v_gene: TRBV5-1
d_gene: .
j_gene: TRBJ1-1
abundance: many
CDR3nt: TGCGCCAGCAGCGGAAGCACTGAAGCTTTCTTT
CDR3aa: CASSGSTEAFF

v_gene: TRBV24-1
d_gene: .
j_gene: TRBJ2-2
abundance: .
CDR3nt: TGTGCCACCAGAGGAAAGGGGGCCGGGGAGCTGTTTTTT
CDR3aa: CATRGKGAGELFF